This TCR beta chain is from a study of CD8+ T cells in alopecia areata. RNA extraction was followed by reverse transcription into cDNA, which acted as the sequencing template. Clones were read by immunoSEQ multiplex PCR, and TCRdb kept only the in-frame ones, dropping some. The table records roughly 130,000 clones, 45% to 60% of them present only once. The CDR3 loop spans 15 amino acids. Germline V gene sequence: CDR1 SEHNR, CDR2 FQNEAQ (reference sequence). With 0 bases clipped from V and 6 bases from J, the junction kept 5 bases outside the gene matches. Both peripheral blood and punch biopsies of lesional scalp skin were obtained from patients who had alopecia areata.

This chain joins TRBV7-9 and TRBJ1-2, with TRBD1 identical over 9 bases. The source material was CD4+ T cells sorted from blood, sampled at week 0. The TCR sequence derives from a human donor with alopecia areata. The CDR3 DNA reads TGTGCCAGCAGCTTAGCTGGGACAGGGTGGAATGGCTACACCTTC. It yields the protein CASSLAGTGWNGYTF.